This TCR beta chain was sequenced for a study of shared clonotypes between healthy human individuals. Findings of the study overall: Generation of non-shared clonotypes was less probable than generation of clonotypes shared by all four donors.

The germline V gene has CDR1 MGHRA and CDR2 YSYEKL. Trimming pared 4 bases from V and 5 bases from J, leaving 12 bases between. The CDR3 sequence is 14 residues long. Details on this clone: Its matching antigen is unknown.

Running of the assay took place at deep level. Here immunoSEQ multiplex PCR was the method, and the copy in TCRdb shows in-frame clones only, minus some. The sample has 550,000 to 850,000 clones; 74% are singletons. The rearrangement joins TRBV4-1 to TRBJ1-5; possibly TRBD1 for D (6 bases). This sequence originates from a woman younger than 45 in good health. Sequenced material: memory CD4+ T cells sorted from blood. Subset given: CD45RA-negative fraction. The CDR3 sequence: CASSRTGLDQPQHF. DNA for the CDR3: TGCGCCAGCAGCCGCACAGGGCTGGATCAGCCCCAGCATTTT.